This TCR beta chain was sequenced during a study of molecular identifiers for immune sequencing clone quantification. Study results and limitations: Barcode-sharing identical TCR molecules could underestimate highly expanded clone sizes.

TCRdb reanalysed the PCR reads using MiXCR and keeps one entry per CDR3 protein. The sample holds a few hundred thousand distinct CDR3 sequences; roughly 24% are singletons and the top ten take around 0.76%. Concerning this clonotype: Its cognate antigen is unknown. A much larger clone lies one base from this, so it may be a read error.

Per germline, CDR1 SQVTM and CDR2 ANQGSEA. The CDR3 extends over 14 amino acids. V was trimmed by 7 bases and J by 6 bases, leaving 21 bases between them. V gene TRBV29-1 combines with J gene TRBJ1-1; D perhaps matches TRBD1 (5 bases). The sequenced sample was naive CD8+ T cells from blood, with Jurkat cell RNA spiked in. Specified subset: FACS-sorted CD8+CD4-CCR7+CD45RA+ naive T cells. The clonotype comes from a human donor in good health. Some libraries in this study had Jurkat cell RNA spiked in. The chain's CDR3 is CSARSARVYAEAFF. CDR3 nucleotide sequence: TGCAGCGCCCGATCGGCCAGGGTGTACGCTGAAGCTTTCTTT.